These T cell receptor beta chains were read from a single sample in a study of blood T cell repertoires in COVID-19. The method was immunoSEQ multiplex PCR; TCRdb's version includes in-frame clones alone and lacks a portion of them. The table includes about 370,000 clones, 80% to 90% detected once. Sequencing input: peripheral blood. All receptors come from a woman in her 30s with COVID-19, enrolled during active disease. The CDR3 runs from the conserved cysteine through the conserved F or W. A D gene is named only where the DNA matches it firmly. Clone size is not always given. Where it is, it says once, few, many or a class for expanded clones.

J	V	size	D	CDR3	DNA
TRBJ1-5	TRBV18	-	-	CASSPTMGPRGGDQPQHF	TGTGCCAGCTCACCAACCATGGGTCCCCGCGGCGGGGATCAGCCCCAGCATTTT
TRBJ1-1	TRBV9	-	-	CASSPGRFLTEAFF	TGTGCCAGCAGCCCCGGGAGGTTTCTCACTGAAGCTTTCTTT
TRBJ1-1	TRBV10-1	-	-	CASSVNSREGTEAFF	TGCGCCAGCAGTGTGAACTCCAGGGAAGGGACTGAAGCTTTCTTT
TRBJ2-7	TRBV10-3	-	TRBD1	CAIRLTIRDRGDEQYF	TGTGCCATCAGGCTCACAATCCGGGACAGGGGCGACGAGCAGTACTTC
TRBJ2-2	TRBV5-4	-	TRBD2	CASSPGEGPNTGELFF	TGTGCCAGCAGCCCGGGGGAGGGACCGAACACCGGGGAGCTGTTTTTT
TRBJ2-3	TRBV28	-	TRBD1	CASSPRGMSTDTQYF	TGTGCCAGCAGTCCCAGGGGGATGAGCACAGATACGCAGTATTTT
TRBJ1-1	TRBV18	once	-	CASSTDRMNTEAFF	TGTGCCAGCTCAACGGACAGAATGAACACTGAAGCTTTCTTT
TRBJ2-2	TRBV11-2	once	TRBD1	CASSLDRLTGELFF	TGTGCCAGCAGCTTGGACAGGCTCACCGGGGAGCTGTTTTTT
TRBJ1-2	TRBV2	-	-	CASSVSSAYGYTF	TGTGCCAGCAGTGTGTCCAGCGCCTATGGCTACACCTTC
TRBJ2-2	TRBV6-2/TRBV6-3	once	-	CASSWASLTGELFF	TGTGCCAGCAGTTGGGCCAGTCTCACCGGGGAGCTGTTTTTT
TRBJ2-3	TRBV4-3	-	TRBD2	CASSQDGAGAADTQYF	TGCGCCAGCAGCCAAGACGGAGCGGGAGCAGCAGATACGCAGTATTTT
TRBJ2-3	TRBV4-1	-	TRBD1	CASSQEGAGTGGFADTQYF	TGCGCCAGCAGCCAAGAAGGTGCCGGGACAGGGGGCTTCGCAGATACGCAGTATTTT
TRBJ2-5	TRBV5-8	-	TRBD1	CASSTGQGIETQYF	TGTGCCAGCAGCACGGGACAGGGAATTGAGACCCAGTACTTC
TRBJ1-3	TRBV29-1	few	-	CSVGTGGSGNTIYF	TGCAGCGTTGGAACCGGGGGCTCTGGAAACACCATATATTTT
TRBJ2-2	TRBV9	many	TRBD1	CASSAGQLSNTGELFF	TGTGCCAGCAGCGCGGGACAGCTATCGAACACCGGGGAGCTGTTTTTT
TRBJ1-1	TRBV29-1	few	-	CSARPTDMNTEAFF	TGCAGCGCCAGACCGACAGATATGAACACTGAAGCTTTCTTT
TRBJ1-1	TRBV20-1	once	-	CSAREDTEAFF	TGCAGTGCTAGGGAGGACACTGAAGCTTTCTTT
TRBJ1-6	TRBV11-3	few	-	CASSQRSTSNSPLHF	TGTGCCAGCAGCCAGAGGAGCACCTCAAATTCACCCCTCCACTTT
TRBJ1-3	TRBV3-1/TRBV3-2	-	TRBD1	CASSQGVGGADTIYF	TGTGCCAGCAGCCAGGGAGTAGGGGGCGCGGACACCATATATTTT
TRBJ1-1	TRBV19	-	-	CASSAQMGNTEAFF	TGTGCCAGTAGTGCACAGATGGGGAACACTGAAGCTTTCTTT
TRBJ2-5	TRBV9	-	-	CASSVGAASGETQYF	TGTGCCAGCAGCGTAGGTGCCGCCTCCGGGGAGACCCAGTACTTC
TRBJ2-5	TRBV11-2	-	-	CASSLNRGGFQETQYF	TGTGCCAGCAGCCTTAACAGGGGGGGGTTCCAAGAGACCCAGTACTTC
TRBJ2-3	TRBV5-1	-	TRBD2	CASSRVLAGTLGSTDTQYF	TGCGCCAGCAGCAGGGTTCTAGCGGGGACGCTGGGGAGCACAGATACGCAGTATTTT
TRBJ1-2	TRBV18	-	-	CASSRGGGANYGYTF	TGTGCCAGCTCACGAGGGGGGGGCGCGAACTATGGCTACACCTTC
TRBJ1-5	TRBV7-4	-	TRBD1	CASSLGDRGLNQPQHF	TGTGCCAGCAGCTTGGGTGACAGGGGCCTTAATCAGCCCCAGCATTTT
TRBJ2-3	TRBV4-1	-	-	CASSQGARWTDTQYF	TGCGCCAGCAGCCAAGGGGCCAGGTGGACAGATACGCAGTATTTT
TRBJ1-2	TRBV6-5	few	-	CASRQYGYTF	TGTGCCAGCAGACAATATGGCTACACCTTC
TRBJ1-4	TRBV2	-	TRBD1	CASRNRGQNEKLFF	TGTGCCAGCAGGAACAGGGGGCAAAATGAAAAACTGTTTTTT
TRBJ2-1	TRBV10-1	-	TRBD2	CASSASGYNEQFF	TGCGCCAGCAGCGCTAGCGGATACAATGAGCAGTTCTTC
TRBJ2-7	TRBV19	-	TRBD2	CASSISLAGGGAQYF	TGTGCCAGTAGTATATCGCTAGCGGGGGGCGGAGCGCAGTACTTC
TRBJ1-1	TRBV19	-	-	CASSMVAEGNTEAFF	TGTGCCAGTAGTATGGTGGCAGAGGGGAACACTGAAGCTTTCTTT
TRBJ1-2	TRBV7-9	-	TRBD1	CASSLFAVQGDYGYTF	TGTGCCAGCAGCCTATTTGCTGTCCAGGGGGACTATGGCTACACCTTC
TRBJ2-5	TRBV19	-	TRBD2	CASSSGLDTLPETQYF	TGTGCCAGTAGTTCGGGACTAGATACACTTCCAGAGACCCAGTACTTC
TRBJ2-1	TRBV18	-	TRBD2	CASSPGLADYNEQFF	TGTGCCAGCTCACCTGGACTAGCGGACTACAATGAGCAGTTCTTC
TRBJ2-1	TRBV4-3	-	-	CASSQYRERNEQFF	TGCGCCAGCAGCCAATATCGGGAGCGGAATGAGCAGTTCTTC
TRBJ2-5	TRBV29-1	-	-	CSVTGVGQETQYF	TGCAGCGTTACGGGAGTCGGGCAAGAGACCCAGTACTTC
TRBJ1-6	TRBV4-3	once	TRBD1	CASSQDPVGPGGFNSPLHF	TGCGCCAGCAGCCAAGATCCCGTAGGGCCAGGGGGCTTTAATTCACCCCTCCACTTT
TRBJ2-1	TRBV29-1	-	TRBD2	CSVEGRTSGTPYNEQFF	TGCAGCGTTGAAGGTAGGACTAGCGGGACCCCCTACAATGAGCAGTTCTTC
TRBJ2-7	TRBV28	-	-	CASSLGRYEQYF	TGTGCCAGCAGTTTGGGGCGTTACGAGCAGTACTTC
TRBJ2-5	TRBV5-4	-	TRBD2	CASSFRTSGQIQETQYF	TGTGCCAGCAGCTTCAGAACTAGCGGCCAAATTCAAGAGACCCAGTACTTC
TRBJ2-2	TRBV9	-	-	CASQSGGTGELFF	TGTGCCAGCCAGTCCGGGGGTACCGGGGAGCTGTTTTTT
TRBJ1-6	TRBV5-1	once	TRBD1	CASSPGQGFYNSPLHF	TGCGCCAGCAGCCCGGGACAGGGATTCTATAATTCACCCCTCCACTTT
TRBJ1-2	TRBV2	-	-	CASSPPDSASNYGYTF	TGTGCCAGCAGTCCGCCGGACAGCGCCTCAAACTATGGCTACACCTTC
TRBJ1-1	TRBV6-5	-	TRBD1	CASSRDRDGSTEAFF	TGTGCCAGCAGCCGCGACAGGGATGGTAGCACTGAAGCTTTCTTT